This TCR beta chain was identified in a study of cytomegalovirus exposure and HLA in healthy donors (dated by TCRdb to about 2017). Background for the entire study: In an earlier analysis of 587 of the donors, about 270 Gb of sequence data and roughly 100 million unique TCR beta sequences from 150 million to 200 million T cells were reported. Approximately 300 gigabases of sequencing data and tens of millions of unique TCR sequences made up an early release that covered approximately 700 HLA-typed donors. The genetic ancestry cluster associated with self-reported Caucasian donors included around four fifths of the 300 to 400 genotyped donors. The study was designed to test whether signatures of past pathogen exposure could be identified by cataloging public T cell receptors. Using immunosequencing, the study profiled T cell repertoires from 666 subjects and related those repertoires to cytomegalovirus serostatus. In addition to the first cohort of 666 subjects, a separate validation cohort of 120 different subjects was used. To predict cytomegalovirus infection status, the study combined high-throughput TCR immunosequencing, statistical association of individual TCRs with disease status, and machine learning. To study patterns of TCR occurrence, a later analysis re-analyzed previously published TCR beta repertoires from 500 to 850 donors and added high-resolution HLA genotyping. The later analysis used no new phenotypic data to find candidate immune exposures, relying instead on TCR beta sequences and their occurrence across donors. To decide whether each TCR beta V gene segment behaved as functional or pseudogenic, an earlier analysis of approximately 600 of the donors relied on high-throughput TCR beta sequencing. Alongside the repertoire data, information on donor age, sex, ethnicity and CMV serostatus was compiled. In a later genetic analysis, genome-wide SNP genotypes for about three fifths of the roughly 670 donors were used, and that subset was treated as a discovery cohort. Every repertoire in the discovery cohort had been generated on one and the same sequencing platform. HLA typing covered class I and class II loci at four-digit resolution. The number of donors typed differed by locus, with about 620-630 for A, B, C, DRB1 and DQB1, more than 500 for DQA1, some 570 for DPA1, and 400 to 490 for DPB1. A handful of DR-DQ haplotypes were handled as single units for association and clustering because linkage in the cohort was strong. Across some 400 genotyped donors of the cohort, an average of approximately 240,000 unique TCR beta nucleotide sequences per donor were sequenced, and roughly a sixth of those sequences were non-productive. What the study reported, not specific to this receptor: A further reported finding was that TCR beta sequences accurately predicted the HLA-A and HLA-B alleles for most subjects in the first cohort. When HLA alleles, especially DR and DQ, strongly co-occurred, attributing TCR associations to individual alleles was difficult. It was suggested by the authors that the approach could potentially be generalized to other disease states and immunological phenotypes. Specific HLA alleles were associated with 15,000 to 20,000 TCR beta sequences at a false discovery rate of 0.05 in a later analysis. In both the original and validation cohorts, the classifier was reported to diagnose cytomegalovirus status with high specificity and sensitivity. The presence/absence analyses assumed that sequencing depth was roughly uniform across donors, and that assumption may not be true. A later genetic analysis reported fewer N-insertions in productive TCRs among donors in an Asian-associated ancestry cluster than the roughly 700-donor mean. In an earlier analysis of some 640 of the donors, most TCR beta V segments were observed in productive rearrangements about 87% or about 30% of the time, broadly matching IMGT annotations. In a later analysis, HLA-associated TCR beta chains were found to be more clonally expanded and to have lower generation probabilities than equally common non-associated chains. The 87-base-pair reads could not distinguish some IMGT-functional V segments, including TRBV6-2 and TRBV6-3, so those segments were excluded. Three of the identified cytomegalovirus-associated TCR beta chains were confirmed in vitro to be specific for cytomegalovirus antigens. Most TCR sequences were observed very rarely across donors, whereas some public TCRs were present in many individuals. Most CMV-associated TCR beta chains appeared to be HLA-restricted in a later analysis, and the HLA associations seemed to be driven largely by CMV exposure. In this cohort, only TCR beta chains were sequenced, and detectable features were limited by the absence of alpha or paired-chain data. Because HLA typing was missing for some donors at each locus, association tests included only the typed subset. A total of roughly 160 TCR beta chains were listed by the study as associated with cytomegalovirus. V-gene and J-gene trimming of TCR beta chains was associated with a missense DCLRE1C variant in a later genetic analysis, and the association was replicated in an independent cohort. A cluster of highly shared sequence variants was judged likely to be a technical artifact of the sequencing pipeline. According to a later analysis, parvovirus B19, influenza, CMV and Epstein-Barr virus appeared linked to several top co-occurrence clusters. Linkage disequilibrium might explain the correlated functional status among segregating V segments, but an unknown experimental factor could not be excluded. In a later analysis, the rate of TCR association differed among HLA loci, with DRB1 alleles having the most associated TCRs and HLA-C alleles having the fewest. Over 15 rarely observed V segments, including chromosome 9 orphons, were excluded from the earlier analysis of several hundred of the donors because counts were too low. For the cohort, immune exposure information was limited to CMV serostatus.

In its sample, this clone was seen a few times. Its specific antigen is unknown. No much larger clonotype is one base removed from it; base qualities were not supplied. From its cysteine to its phenylalanine, the CDR3 spans 15 amino acids. Left in the record is the CDR3 DNA by itself, 45 bases read in frame from the first base. Taken from the germline V gene (reference sequence), the CDR1 and CDR2 loops are LNHDA and SQIVND. The V end gives up 6 bases and the J end 8 bases, leaving 11 bases in the junction not matched to a gene. Libraries came from the immunoSEQ multiplex PCR assay. For the multiplex PCR, a mixture combining 60 forward primers for TCR Vbeta segments and 13 reverse primers for TCR Jbeta segments was used. Amplification of the CDR3 region of rearranged TCR beta genes was performed with a multiplex PCR assay on genomic DNA. Amplified TCR beta libraries were sequenced as 87-base-pair reads on the Illumina HiSeq System. Processing in the source paper ran as follows. A later analysis tallied approximately 87 million unique TCR beta chains across the 700 or so repertoires, and around 12 million of those chains were shared by two or more donors. To remove PCR and sequencing errors, raw reads were error-corrected and collapsed into unique sequences using a nearest-neighbor algorithm that merged closely related sequences. V, D and J gene segments were assigned by aligning CDR3 sequences to IMGT reference sequences. For a sequence to be retained, at least a six-nucleotide match to both a V gene segment and a J gene segment was required. Rearrangements were called productive when the CDR3 lacked stop codons and stayed in frame with V and J; all others were non-productive. CDR3 was defined by IMGT convention, running from the second conserved V-encoded cysteine to the conserved J-encoded phenylalanine. In an earlier analysis of approximately 590 of the donors, sequences lacking an unambiguous match to a single V gene segment were excluded. An earlier analysis of some 610 of the donors called V segments functional above 56.7% productive rearrangements and segregating when the between-donor standard deviation exceeded 5%. A statistical classification framework was built for diagnosing cytomegalovirus status from the catalog of TCR beta chain sequences. In a later analysis, TCR nucleotide sequences were compared against IMGT/GENE-DB human TR gene sequences so that V and J genes could be assigned. Using the TCRdist pipeline, a later analysis assigned CDR3 sequences along with most-parsimonious VDJ recombination scenarios. In a later analysis, every TCR beta chain was defined by the combination of its CDR3 amino acid sequence and its V-gene family, and reads without a unique V-gene family were dropped. In a later analysis, approximately 640 highly shared, low-generation-probability nucleotide sequences were removed to address suspected cross-contamination and a sequencing artifact. In a later analysis, a clonal expansion index was calculated for each public chain from normalized within-repertoire ranks of inferred template counts. A later analysis computed generation probabilities with a VDJ recombination model fitted to out-of-frame rearrangements, and checked the results against IGoR. In a later analysis, TCR-TCR, TCR-HLA and TCR-CMV co-occurrence was scored with hypergeometric tests, and a repertoire-size bias correction was applied to TCR pairs. A later analysis estimated false discovery rates by permuting HLA or CMV assignments 20 times. A later analysis grouped co-occurring TCRs with DBSCAN, adding TCRdist sequence similarity when clustering within HLA-allele-positive subsets. Repertoires with fewer than 30,000 or more than 120,000 public chains, plus five repertoires with anomalous nucleotide sharing, were excluded from co-occurrence clustering. Here the immuneACCESS table is served through TCRdb, limited to in-frame sequences with V and J called. Missing clones are a known gap in these copies; in checked studies unresolved V genes cover under half, and the rest lacks a known reason. V, J and clone size derive from that table, while D and trimming were established from the DNA sequence. This sample has roughly 120,000 clones in its table, and about 81% of those were observed once. The ten top clones hold roughly 0.99% of the sample.

In total, roughly 710 healthy bone marrow donors made up the cohort. At the time of sampling, all cohort members were nominally healthy, though unrecorded immune exposures were likely present. The donor was CMV seronegative and belonged to the group of 352 seronegative cohort members. A peripheral blood sample was collected from each donor, and TCR beta sequencing was performed on peripheral blood mononuclear cells. The Qiagen DNeasy Blood Extraction Kit was used to extract genomic DNA from the blood cell samples. The chain is encoded by TRBV19 joined to TRBJ1-2; the central 11 bases match TRBD1. The sequenced sample consisted of PBMCs. The sequence came from a woman aged 25 to 39 in good health and CMV-seronegative. The bases are TGTGCCAGTAGACCGGGACAGGGGGTTCCTAGCGGCTACACCTTC. It translates to CASRPGQGVPSGYTF.